What follows are 10 T cell receptor beta chains derived from one specimen sequenced in a study of T cell responses to AZD1222 COVID-19 vaccine. The method was immunoSEQ multiplex PCR; TCRdb's version includes in-frame clones alone and lacks a portion of them. The table has over 100,000 clones, just over 90% seen once. The specimen was peripheral blood, collected 28 days after the second AZD1222 dose. The receptors were sampled from an adult who received the AZD1222 COVID-19 vaccine.

The rearrangement joins TRBV5-5 to TRBJ1-3; D perhaps matches TRBD1 (5 bases). Germline V gene sequence: CDR1 SGHKS, CDR2 YYEKEE (reference sequence). CDR3 length: 16 amino acids. V was trimmed by 0 bases and J by 3 bases, leaving 13 bases between them. CDR3 amino acids: CASSLGGTGIGNTIYF. Written as DNA, the CDR3 is TGTGCCAGCAGCTTGGGGGGAACAGGAATTGGAAACACCATATATTTT.

The chain recombines TRBV19 with TRBJ1-6, with no clear D. V lost 1 base to trimming and J lost 9 bases, with 7 bases between them. Per the germline V gene, CDR1 is LNHDA and CDR2 is SQIVND (reference sequence). The CDR3 consists of 13 residues. This CDR3 reads CASSIVVGSPLHF. The CDR3 nucleotides are TGTGCCAGTAGTATAGTCGTGGGTTCACCCCTCCACTTT.

In nucleotides, the CDR3 is TGTGCCAGCAGTTCCCGGACTAGCTCCTGGGCCCTCGAGCAGTACTTC. It yields the protein CASSSRTSSWALEQYF. V is TRBV27 and J is TRBJ2-7, with TRBD2 matching 8 bases. V was pared by 4 bases and J by 6 bases, with 14 bases of the junction left unmatched. Germline V gene sequence: CDR1 MNHEY, CDR2 SMNVEV (reference sequence). The CDR3 length is 16 residues.

The chain is built from TRBV5-6 and TRBJ2-5; D is unclear. Trimming shortened V by 1 base and J by 2 bases, and 6 bases separated the two germline ends. Germline V gene data show CDR1 as SGHDT and CDR2 as YYEEEE. The CDR3 totals 13 residues. The chain's CDR3 is CASSLWVQETQYF. The CDR3 DNA sequence: TGTGCCAGCAGCTTGTGGGTACAAGAGACCCAGTACTTC.

The chain carries TRBV7-2 and TRBJ1-3; D possibly corresponds to TRBD1 (6 bases). Trimming pared 7 bases from V and 2 bases from J, leaving 15 bases between. The CDR3 runs to 15 residues. The germline gives CDR1 SGHTA, CDR2 FQGNSA. The CDR3 is CASTPQTGPGNTIYF. As DNA, the CDR3 is TGTGCCAGCACCCCACAGACAGGCCCTGGAAACACCATATATTTT.

This clone was counted once. This chain links TRBV4-1 with TRBJ1-5, with 7 nucleotides matching TRBD1. The CDR3 runs 15 residues. The V gene end was trimmed by 2 bases and the J gene end by 7 bases; junction bases not matched to a gene: 8. Germline-derived CDR1 and CDR2 are MGHRA and YSYEKL. CDR3 protein: CASSQQDQGGQPQHF. CDR3 bases: TGCGCCAGCAGCCAACAGGATCAGGGGGGCCAGCCCCAGCATTTT.

The V gene is TRBV9, the J gene TRBJ2-5; D ambiguous. CDR3 size: 13 residues. The germline V gene encodes CDR1 SGDLS and CDR2 YYNGEE. The V end was cut by 3 bases, the J end by 3 bases, with 9 bases between. The CDR3 DNA is TGTGCCAGCAGCGCGCAGGCGGAAGAGACCCAGTACTTC. This sequence encodes CASSAQAEETQYF.

The rearrangement links TRBV4-1 to TRBJ1-5; unclear D gene. CDR3 length equals 14 residues. V dropped 1 base and J dropped 8 bases, with 12 bases sitting between them. Germline CDR1 and CDR2: MGHRA and YSYEKL. DNA for the CDR3: TGCGCCAGCAGCCAAGGAAACTTCCTCGAGCCCCAGCATTTT. Translated, it gives CASSQGNFLEPQHF.

The chain recombines TRBV29-1 with TRBJ2-3; perhaps TRBD2 as D (6 bases). CDR1 is SQVTM, CDR2 ANQGSEA, per germline. With 7 bases removed from V and 3 bases from J, the gap between germline ends came to 14 bases. The length of the CDR3 is 13 residues. CDR3: CSALSGDTDTQYF. The CDR3 DNA is TGCAGCGCCCTGTCGGGGGATACAGATACGCAGTATTTT.

The sample holds one count of this clone. V is TRBV5-1 and J is TRBJ2-1; D may be TRBD1 or TRBD2 (5 bases each). This CDR3 region has 15 residues. Deletions cut 3 bases from V and 6 bases from J, with 16 bases between. Germline loops: CDR1 SGHRS, CDR2 YFSETQ. CDR3 DNA sequence: TGCGCCAGCAGCTGGGACGGCCCTCCGGGCAATGAGCAGTTCTTC. It encodes CASSWDGPPGNEQFF.